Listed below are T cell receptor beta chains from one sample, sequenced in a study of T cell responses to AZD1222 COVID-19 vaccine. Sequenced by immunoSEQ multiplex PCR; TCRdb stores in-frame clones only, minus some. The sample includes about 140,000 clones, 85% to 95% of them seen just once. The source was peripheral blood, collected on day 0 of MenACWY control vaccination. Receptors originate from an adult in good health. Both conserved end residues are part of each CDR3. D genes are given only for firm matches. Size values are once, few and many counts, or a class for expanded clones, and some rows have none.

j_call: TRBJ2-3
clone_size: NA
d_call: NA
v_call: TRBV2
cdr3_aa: CASSLQMGATDTQYF
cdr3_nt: TGTGCCAGCAGCCTTCAGATGGGGGCAACAGATACGCAGTATTTT

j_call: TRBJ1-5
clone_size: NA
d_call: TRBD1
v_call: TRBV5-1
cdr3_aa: CASSLDPGGPQHF
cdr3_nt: TGCGCCAGCAGCCTGGACCCAGGGGGGCCCCAGCATTTT

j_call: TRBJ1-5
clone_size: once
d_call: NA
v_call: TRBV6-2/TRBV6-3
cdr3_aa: CASSQGHLQRQPQHF
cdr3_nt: TGTGCCAGCAGTCAGGGCCACCTTCAGAGACAGCCCCAGCATTTT

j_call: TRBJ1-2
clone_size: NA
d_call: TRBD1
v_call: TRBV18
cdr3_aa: CASSPTGGYGYTF
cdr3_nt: TGTGCCAGCTCACCAACAGGGGGCTATGGCTACACCTTC

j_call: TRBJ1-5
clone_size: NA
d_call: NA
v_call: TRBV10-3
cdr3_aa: CAITEGGYQPQHF
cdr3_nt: TGTGCCATCACCGAGGGGGGATATCAGCCCCAGCATTTT

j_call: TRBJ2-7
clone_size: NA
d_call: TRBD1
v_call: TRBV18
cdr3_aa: CASSPSRGSEQYF
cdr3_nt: TGTGCCAGCTCACCGAGCAGGGGGAGCGAGCAGTACTTC

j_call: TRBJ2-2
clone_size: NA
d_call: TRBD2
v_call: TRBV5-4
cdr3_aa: CASSLGAGGSTGELFF
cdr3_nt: TGTGCCAGCAGCTTGGGCGCGGGGGGGAGCACCGGGGAGCTGTTTTTT

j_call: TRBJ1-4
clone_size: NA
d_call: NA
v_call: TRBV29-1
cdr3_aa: CSVATGRSNEKLFF
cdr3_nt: TGCAGCGTCGCAACCGGAAGGAGTAATGAAAAACTGTTTTTT

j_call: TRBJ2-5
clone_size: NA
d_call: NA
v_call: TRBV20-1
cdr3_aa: CSALLTETQYF
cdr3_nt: TGCAGTGCTCTACTTACAGAGACCCAGTACTTC

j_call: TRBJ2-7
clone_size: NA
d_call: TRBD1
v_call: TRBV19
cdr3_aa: CASSIDWTGKSYEQYF
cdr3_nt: TGTGCCAGTAGTATAGATTGGACAGGGAAATCCTACGAGCAGTACTTC

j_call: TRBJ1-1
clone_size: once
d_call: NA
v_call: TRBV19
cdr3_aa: CASSASPRGAEAFF
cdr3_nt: TGTGCCAGTAGTGCCAGCCCCCGAGGCGCTGAAGCTTTCTTT

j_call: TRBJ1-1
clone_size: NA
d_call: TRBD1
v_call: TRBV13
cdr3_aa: CASSDRGGGNTEAFF
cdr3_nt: TGTGCCAGCAGCGACCGAGGGGGCGGGAACACTGAAGCTTTCTTT

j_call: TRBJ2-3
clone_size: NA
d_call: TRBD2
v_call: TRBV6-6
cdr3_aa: CASSPLQPGLAGVPDTQYF
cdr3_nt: TGTGCCAGCAGTCCCCTCCAACCGGGACTAGCGGGAGTCCCAGATACGCAGTATTTT

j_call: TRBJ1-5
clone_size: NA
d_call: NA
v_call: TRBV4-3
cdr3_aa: CASSQVARADQPQHF
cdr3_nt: TGCGCCAGCAGCCAAGTAGCCAGGGCTGATCAGCCCCAGCATTTT

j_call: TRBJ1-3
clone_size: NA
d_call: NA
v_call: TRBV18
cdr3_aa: CASSPLDSGNTIYF
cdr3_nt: TGTGCCAGCTCACCCCTGGACTCTGGAAACACCATATATTTT